This T cell receptor (beta chain) emerged from a study of shared clonotypes between healthy human individuals. Study-wide points: Generation probabilities were higher for clonotypes shared across all four sorted-subset donors than for unshared ones.

A remark on this clone: The antigen is unknown.

The V gene's germline CDR1 is SGDLS and CDR2 YYNGEE. Trimming pared 0 bases from V and 6 bases from J, leaving 14 bases between. CDR3 length: 15 amino acids. TCRdb's copy holds only in-frame clones and misses some; the assay was immunoSEQ multiplex PCR. Of about 1 million clones in the sample, approximately 72% are singletons; the top ten hold roughly 1.4%. This chain joins TRBV9 and TRBJ2-3; D may be TRBD2 (5 bases). Sequencing was carried out using memory CD4+ T cells sorted from blood. The subset is: CD45RA-negative fraction. The clonotype originates from a young man in good health. CDR3 nucleotides: TGTGCCAGCAGCGTAGAAGCGGCCCGGTCGGATACGCAGTATTTT. Its translation is CASSVEAARSDTQYF.